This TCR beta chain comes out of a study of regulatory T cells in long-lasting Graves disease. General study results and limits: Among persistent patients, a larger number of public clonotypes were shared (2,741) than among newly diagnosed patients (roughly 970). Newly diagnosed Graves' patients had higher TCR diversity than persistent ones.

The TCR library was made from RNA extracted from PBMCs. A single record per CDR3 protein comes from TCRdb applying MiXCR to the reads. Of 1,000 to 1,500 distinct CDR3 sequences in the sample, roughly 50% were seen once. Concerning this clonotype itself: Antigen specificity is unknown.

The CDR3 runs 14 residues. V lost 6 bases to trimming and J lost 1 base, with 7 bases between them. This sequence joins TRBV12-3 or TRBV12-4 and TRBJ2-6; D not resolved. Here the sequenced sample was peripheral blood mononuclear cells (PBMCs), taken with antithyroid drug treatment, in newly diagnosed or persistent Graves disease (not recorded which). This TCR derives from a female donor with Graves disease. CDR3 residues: CASSIQSGANVLTF. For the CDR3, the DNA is TGTGCCAGCAGCATTCAATCTGGGGCCAACGTCCTGACTTTC.